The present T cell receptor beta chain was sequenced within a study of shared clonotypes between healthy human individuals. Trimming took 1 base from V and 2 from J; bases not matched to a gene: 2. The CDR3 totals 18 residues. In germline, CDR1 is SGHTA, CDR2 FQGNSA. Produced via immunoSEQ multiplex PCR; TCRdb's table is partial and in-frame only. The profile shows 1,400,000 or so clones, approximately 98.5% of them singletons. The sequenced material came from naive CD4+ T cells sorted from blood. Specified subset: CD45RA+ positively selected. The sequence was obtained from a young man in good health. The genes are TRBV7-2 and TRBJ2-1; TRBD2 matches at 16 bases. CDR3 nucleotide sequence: TGTGCCAGCAGCTTAGGGGGACTAGCGGGAGGGCCCTACAATGAGCAGTTCTTC. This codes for CASSLGGLAGGPYNEQFF.